A selection of T cell receptor beta chains follows, all from one sample in a study of blood T cell repertoires in COVID-19. Repertoires were generated with immunoSEQ multiplex PCR, while TCRdb's copy carries only in-frame clones and drops some. The sample lists fewer than 250,000 clones; around three quarters were seen once. The material sequenced was PBMCs or T cells enriched from blood (not recorded which). The receptors stem from a woman in her 50s with acute COVID-19. The CDR3 runs from the conserved cysteine through the conserved F or W. Fields, in order: V gene, clone size, D gene, J gene, CDR3 protein, CDR3 DNA. The D gene is left open where the match is weak. The size field is filled for only some rows; it gives once, few, many or a size class.

TRBV6-1	.	.	TRBJ1-1	CASSDGGRGNTEAFF	TGTGCCAGCAGTGACGGGGGGCGGGGGAACACTGAAGCTTTCTTT
TRBV29-1	.	.	TRBJ1-5	CSVSGNQPQHF	TGCAGCGTTTCAGGGAATCAGCCCCAGCATTTT
TRBV28	.	TRBD2	TRBJ2-1	CASSRFGTSGGPARYNEQFF	TGTGCCAGCAGTCGGTTCGGGACTAGCGGGGGTCCAGCCCGCTACAATGAGCAGTTCTTC
TRBV28	once	TRBD1	TRBJ1-2	CASSSQGQGVYGYTF	TGTGCCAGCAGTTCCCAGGGACAGGGAGTATATGGCTACACCTTC
TRBV6-5	.	.	TRBJ1-6	CASTRVKNSPLHF	TGTGCCAGCACGAGGGTTAAAAATTCACCCCTCCACTTT
TRBV7-2	.	TRBD1	TRBJ1-2	CASSLGWGTGINGYTF	TGTGCCAGCAGCTTAGGGTGGGGGACAGGGATCAATGGCTACACCTTC
TRBV4-2	.	TRBD2	TRBJ2-1	CASSPRRGGRDNEQFF	TGTGCCAGCAGCCCGCGGCGGGGGGGCCGAGACAATGAGCAGTTCTTC
TRBV9	.	.	TRBJ1-5	CASSLSSGQPQHF	TGTGCCAGCAGCCTAAGCTCCGGTCAGCCCCAGCATTTT
TRBV15	.	.	TRBJ1-1	CATSTPGGGAMNTEAFF	TGTGCCACCAGCACCCCGGGGGGGGGCGCCATGAACACTGAAGCTTTCTTT
TRBV24-1	.	TRBD1	TRBJ1-5	CATGDRDNQPQHF	TGTGCCACCGGAGACAGGGATAATCAGCCCCAGCATTTT
TRBV27	.	TRBD1	TRBJ1-5	CASSPQGGQLRYQPQHF	TGTGCCAGCAGTCCACAGGGGGGGCAACTCCGTTATCAGCCCCAGCATTTT
TRBV28	.	TRBD2	TRBJ2-5	CASSFIGSGGSYQETQYF	TGTGCCAGCAGTTTCATCGGTAGCGGGGGCTCGTACCAAGAGACCCAGTACTTC